The 11 T cell receptor beta chains in this list originate from one sample, sequenced in a study of blood T cell repertoires in COVID-19. Repertoires were generated with immunoSEQ multiplex PCR, while TCRdb's copy carries only in-frame clones and drops some. The data contain approximately 250,000 clones, over 80% of them singletons. Specimen: peripheral blood. The receptors originated from a woman in her seventies with COVID-19, enrolled during active disease.

The chain joins TRBV5-1 to TRBJ1-4, with 8 bases lining up with TRBD1. The CDR3 is made up of 15 amino acids. From germline, CDR1 is SGHRS and CDR2 YFSETQ. With 4 bases clipped from V and 6 bases from J, the junction kept 8 bases outside the gene matches. The CDR3 DNA follows: TGCGCCAGCAGCACCCAGGGGGCGCGGGATGAAAAACTGTTTTTT. This gives the protein CASSTQGARDEKLFF.

The chain recombines TRBV18 with TRBJ1-1; unclear D gene. CDR3 length equals 14 residues. The V gene lost 3 bases and the J gene lost 2 bases, with 10 bases spanning the gap. Germline V gene data show CDR1 as KGHSH and CDR2 as LQKENI. In DNA, the CDR3 is TGTGCCAGCTCACCCGAGGACTTAAACACTGAAGCTTTCTTT. Protein sequence: CASSPEDLNTEAFF. The full variable domain, rest sourced from reference TRBV18 and TRBJ1-1, is NAGVMQNPRHLVRRRGQEARLRCSPMKGHSHVYWYRQLPEEGLKFMVYLQKENIIDESGMPKERFSAEFPKEGPSILRIQQVVRGDSAAYFCASSPEDLNTEAFFGQGTRLTVV.

This sequence joins TRBV15 and TRBJ2-7, with TRBD1 as a possible D gene (6 bases). The germline V and J ends were trimmed by 1 base and 0 bases, with 13 bases remaining between them. This CDR3 spans 16 amino acids. The germline gives CDR1 LNHNV, CDR2 YYDKDF (reference sequence). The CDR3 region has the DNA TGTGCCACCAGCAGAGGGGGGCGACAGAGCTCCTACGAGCAGTACTTC. Its translation: CATSRGGRQSSYEQYF.

This chain joins TRBV7-2 and TRBJ2-3; D ambiguous. This CDR3 has 12 amino acids. CDR1 and CDR2 from the germline V gene are SGHTA and FQGNSA. With 2 bases removed from V and 7 bases from J, the gap between germline ends came to 7 bases. DNA of the CDR3: TGTGCCAGCAGCTTATTGCGAAATACGCAGTATTTT. It codes for CASSLLRNTQYF. The variable domain in full, with the rest retrieved from reference TRBV7-2 and TRBJ2-3, is GAGVSQSPSNKVTEKGKDVELRCDPISGHTALYWYRQSLGQGLEFLIYFQGNSAPDKSGLPSDRFSAERTGGSVSTLTIQRTQQEDSAVYLCASSLLRNTQYFGPGTRLTVL.

V is TRBV30 and J is TRBJ2-2, with 10 bases fitting TRBD2. This CDR3 contains 14 residues. Germline CDR1 reads GTSNPN; CDR2 reads SVGIG (reference sequence). Unmatched junction bases numbered 0, after V lost 4 bases and J lost 1 base. The CDR3 DNA follows: TGTGCCTGGACTAGCGGGAGGAACACCGGGGAGCTGTTTTTT. It codes for CAWTSGRNTGELFF. The whole variable domain, filled in from reference TRBV30 and TRBJ2-2, reads SQTIHQWPATLVQPVGSPLSLECTVEGTSNPNLYWYRQAAGRGLQLLFYSVGIGQISSEVPQNLSASRPQDRQFILSSKKLLLSDSGFYLCAWTSGRNTGELFFGEGSRLTVL.

The V call is TRBV5-1, the J call TRBJ1-5; a weak D match, TRBD1 (6 bases). The germline CDR1 and CDR2 sequences are SGHRS and YFSETQ. The germline V and J ends were trimmed by 4 bases and 5 bases, with 10 bases remaining between them. The CDR3 is made up of 13 amino acids. CDR3 bases: TGCGCCAGCAGCGTGACAGGCGATCAGCCCCAGCATTTT. Amino acid sequence: CASSVTGDQPQHF.

The chain uses TRBV6-5 and TRBJ1-2; D unresolved. The CDR3 contains 13 residues. Germline values: CDR1 MNHEY, CDR2 SVGAGI. Trimming removed 3 bases from V and 8 bases from J, with 13 bases in between. The CDR3 is CASSYAPRRGYTF. The CDR3 DNA reads as TGTGCCAGCAGTTATGCGCCCCGGCGGGGCTACACCTTC.

A word on this clone: This specimen includes other DNA sequences encoding the same CDR3. The chain couples TRBV30 to TRBJ2-1; 7 bases are a match to TRBD2. CDR1 GTSNPN and CDR2 SVGIG come from the germline V gene (reference sequence). V shed 3 bases, J shed 4 bases, and the junction held 3 bases outside the gene matches. The CDR3 contains 13 residues. For the CDR3, the DNA is TGTGCCTGGAGCGCTAGCGGTTACAATGAGCAGTTCTTC. Protein product: CAWSASGYNEQFF.

The CDR3 reads CATTAGAMNTGELFF. Here the CDR3 DNA reads TGTGCCACCACGGCGGGGGCAATGAACACCGGGGAGCTGTTTTTT. V usage is TRBV24-1 and J usage is TRBJ2-2, with D possibly being TRBD2 (7 bases). The germline V gene has CDR1 KGHDR and CDR2 SFDVKD. The CDR3 loop spans 15 amino acids. V lost 8 bases, J lost 1 base, and 13 bases lay in between.

The chain recombines TRBV4-1 with TRBJ2-5; 15 nucleotides line up with TRBD2. The germline CDR1 and CDR2 sequences are MGHRA and YSYEKL. Trimming cost V 4 bases and J 4 bases; bases outside gene matches: 16. This CDR3 contains 20 residues. This chain's CDR3 is CASSRYPPGLAGGIGETQYF. The CDR3 nucleotides are TGCGCCAGCAGCCGATACCCGCCGGGACTAGCGGGAGGTATAGGAGAGACCCAGTACTTC.

The chain combines TRBV5-1 with TRBJ2-2, with D possibly TRBD1 on 6 matching bases. Germline CDR1 reads SGHRS; CDR2 reads YFSETQ. The CDR3 covers 13 residues. The ends were cut back, 4 bases at V and 5 bases at J, with 9 bases in the middle. This chain's CDR3 is CASSLTGTGELFF. CDR3 DNA: TGCGCCAGCAGCCTTACAGGGACCGGGGAGCTGTTTTTT. The entire variable domain, with the rest obtained from reference TRBV5-1 and TRBJ2-2, is as follows: KAGVTQTPRYLIKTRGQQVTLSCSPISGHRSVSWYQQTPGQGLQFLFEYFSETQRNKGNFPGRFSGRQFSNSRSEMNVSTLELGDSALYLCASSLTGTGELFFGEGSRLTVL.